Listed below are T cell receptor beta chains from one sample, sequenced in a study of cytomegalovirus exposure and HLA in healthy donors. Sequencing was performed with immunoSEQ multiplex PCR; in TCRdb, only in-frame clones are kept and a portion is missing. Of 190,000 or so clones listed, roughly 78% are singletons. The source material was PBMCs. These receptors were taken from a boy between 10 and 17 years old in good health and CMV-seronegative. CDR3s include the opening cysteine and the closing phenylalanine or tryptophan. The D gene is left open where the match is weak. Size values are once, few and many counts, or a class for expanded clones, and some rows have none.

j_gene | abundance | d_gene | v_gene | CDR3nt | CDR3aa
TRBJ2-7 | - | TRBD1 | TRBV5-1 | TGCGCCAGCAGACCTCAGGGGGCCGCCGACGAGCAGTACTTC | CASRPQGAADEQYF
TRBJ1-1 | - | TRBD1 | TRBV30 | TGTGCCTGGAGTGTACAAGGGCAGGGGGTCACTGAAGCTTTCTTT | CAWSVQGQGVTEAFF
TRBJ2-5 | - | TRBD2 | TRBV25-1 | TGTGCCAGCAGTGCGGCGGGAGTGGAGACCCAGTACTTC | CASSAAGVETQYF
TRBJ2-6 | - | TRBD1 | TRBV19 | TGTGCCAGTAAGGCACAGGGGAAATACCCTGGGGCCAACGTCCTGACTTTC | CASKAQGKYPGANVLTF
TRBJ2-5 | - | TRBD1 | TRBV6-6 | TGTGCCAGCAGTCGACAGGGTAGGGAGACCCAGTACTTC | CASSRQGRETQYF
TRBJ1-1 | - | - | TRBV2 | TGTGCCAGCAGTGAACAGCGAATGAACACTGAAGCTTTCTTT | CASSEQRMNTEAFF
TRBJ1-2 | - | - | TRBV18 | TGTGCCAGCTCACCCGGAAGAGGGGGTTCCTATGGCTACACCTTC | CASSPGRGGSYGYTF
TRBJ1-2 | - | - | TRBV5-6 | TGTGCCAGCAGCTTAGACAGCCCCTATGGCTACACCTTC | CASSLDSPYGYTF
TRBJ1-2 | - | TRBD1 | TRBV27 | TGTGCCAGCAGTTTATCCCCGGGACAGTGGTCCTCTGGCTACACCTTC | CASSLSPGQWSSGYTF
TRBJ1-2 | - | TRBD1 | TRBV7-9 | TGTGCCAGCAGCTTTACAGGGGCAGGGGGCTTTTATGGCTACACCTTC | CASSFTGAGGFYGYTF
TRBJ1-5 | - | TRBD1 | TRBV5-1 | TGCGCCAGCAGCTTGGAACCGGGACAGAATTATCAGCCCCAGCATTTT | CASSLEPGQNYQPQHF
TRBJ2-1 | - | TRBD2 | TRBV27 | TGTGCCAGCAGTTTGGGGAGGGTAGGCGAGGTTGAGCAGTTCTTC | CASSLGRVGEVEQFF
TRBJ2-7 | - | - | TRBV4-1 | TGCGCCAGCAGCCTCAGGCCCTCCTACGAGCAGTACTTC | CASSLRPSYEQYF
TRBJ2-2 | - | - | TRBV27 | TGTGCCAGCAGTCCCCGACCCTCAGGGTACACCGGGGAGCTGTTTTTT | CASSPRPSGYTGELFF
TRBJ2-7 | few | - | TRBV14 | TGTGCCAGCAGCCAAGGACAGGCACGCTCCTACGAGCAGTACTTC | CASSQGQARSYEQYF
TRBJ2-7 | - | - | TRBV12-5 | TGTGCTAGTGGTCAAGGGGACACGTACGAGCAGTACTTC | CASGQGDTYEQYF
TRBJ1-2 | - | - | TRBV7-2 | TGTGCCAGCAGCTTCGGCGGGGGCGATGGCTACACCTTC | CASSFGGGDGYTF
TRBJ1-3 | - | - | TRBV29-1 | TGCAGCGCTGCGGCAGGGACTAATACTCTCTGGAGAAACACCATATATTTT | CSAAAGTNTLWRNTIYF
TRBJ1-4 | - | - | TRBV19 | TGTGCCAGTAGTTCACCGGGAGAGTCTGATGAAAAACTGTTTTTT | CASSSPGESDEKLFF
TRBJ1-1 | few | - | TRBV30 | TGTGCCTGGACTATTAATGTGAACACTGAAGCTTTCTTT | CAWTINVNTEAFF
TRBJ1-3 | - | - | TRBV5-4 | TGTGCCAGCAGCTTGGGGCCCGCAGGGTCCGGAAACACCATATATTTT | CASSLGPAGSGNTIYF
TRBJ1-4 | - | - | TRBV6-1 | TGTGCCAGCAGGTACAGGACCGCAACTAATGAAAAACTGTTTTTT | CASRYRTATNEKLFF